Listed here are 14 T cell receptor beta chains from one sample, sequenced in a study of shared clonotypes between healthy human individuals. The assay was immunoSEQ multiplex PCR, and TCRdb's table has in-frame clones only and misses some. The sample carries 450,000 to 500,000 clones, 70% to 85% recorded once. Sample: PBMCs. The receptor set was obtained from a woman between 35 and 50 years old in good health. Some clones in this sample may be carry-over from other donors' samples.

This chain connects TRBV9 to TRBJ2-2, with 9 bases identical to TRBD1. Trimming took 0 bases from V and 6 from J; bases not matched to a gene: 6. The CDR3 spans 16 residues. The germline gives CDR1 SGDLS, CDR2 YYNGEE. CDR3 in amino acids: CASSVGGQGIAGELFF. The CDR3 DNA sequence: TGTGCCAGCAGCGTAGGGGGACAGGGAATCGCCGGGGAGCTGTTTTTT.

With regard to this clone: A read error may explain this, as a much larger clone is one base away. V and J are TRBV20-1 and TRBJ2-5; D may be TRBD2 (5 bases). The length of the CDR3 is 11 residues. Trimming removed 5 bases at V and 9 bases at J, with 13 bases between. CDR1 and CDR2 from the germline V gene are DFQATT and SNEGSKA (reference sequence). The CDR3 is CSAHTPEAQYF. CDR3 in DNA: TGCAGTGCTCACACCCCGGAGGCCCAGTACTTC.

CDR3 amino acids: CASSSGALAGEDTQYF. The CDR3 DNA reads TGCGCCAGCAGCTCCGGTGCCCTAGCGGGAGAAGATACGCAGTATTTT. This chain connects TRBV5-1 to TRBJ2-3; 10 positions agree with TRBD2. CDR3 size: 16 residues. CDR1 is SGHRS, CDR2 YFSETQ, per germline. V was clipped by 3 bases and J by 5 bases; unmatched bases: 9.

The V call is TRBV6-5, the J call TRBJ2-7; 8 bases align to TRBD1. With V trimmed by 5 bases and J by 5 bases, 11 bases remained unmatched. CDR1 and CDR2 (germline): MNHEY, SVGAGI. The CDR3 has 15 amino acids. The CDR3 loop reads CASSPDGTGFHEQYF. Written as DNA, the CDR3 is TGTGCCAGCAGTCCTGACGGGACAGGTTTCCACGAGCAGTACTTC.

This chain connects TRBV28 to TRBJ1-2; weak D call: TRBD1 (6 bases). The V gene's germline CDR1 is MDHEN and CDR2 SYDVKM. The CDR3 is made up of 16 amino acids. Trimming removed 6 bases from V and 6 bases from J, with 23 bases in between. DNA for the CDR3: TGTGCCAGCAGACCAAGCCGGACAGCCCATCTAGATGGCTACACCTTC. Translation gives CASRPSRTAHLDGYTF.

This clone was picked up a small number of times. This sequence joins TRBV19 and TRBJ2-5, with 7 nucleotides matching TRBD1. V gave up 4 bases and J gave up 3 bases; unmatched junction bases: 8. The CDR3 extends over 15 amino acids. The germline CDR1 and CDR2 sequences are LNHDA and SQIVND (reference sequence). The CDR3 DNA is TGTGCCAGTAGTAGTCGGACAGGATTCGAAGAGACCCAGTACTTC. As protein: CASSSRTGFEETQYF.

The rearrangement links TRBV6-7 to TRBJ2-4, with D unresolved. TRBV6-7 is marked as an open reading frame, function uncertain. With 2 bases removed from V and 4 bases from J, the gap between germline ends came to 9 bases. The CDR3 length is 14 residues. CDR3 sequence reads: CASSYPNKKNIQYF. The CDR3 DNA sequence: TGTGCCAGCAGTTACCCCAACAAAAAAAACATTCAGTACTTC.

This clone was counted between two and nine times. The chain couples TRBV18 to TRBJ1-2; TRBD1 agrees at 7 bases. J lost 5 bases, V lost 2 bases, and 14 bases had no gene match. Germline CDR1 is KGHSH and CDR2 is LQKENI. The CDR3 spans 17 residues. DNA of the CDR3: TGTGCCAGCTCACCATCGGTGACAGGGTCGGGGGGATATGGCTACACCTTC. Protein sequence: CASSPSVTGSGGYGYTF.

The J gene is TRBJ2-5, the V gene TRBV15; D unresolved. The CDR3 length is 15 residues. CDR1 is LNHNV, CDR2 YYDKDF, per germline (reference sequence). V lost 0 bases, J lost 3 bases, and 11 bases lay in between. The CDR3 region is CATSRDLSEEETQYF. CDR3 DNA sequence: TGTGCCACCAGCAGAGATCTGTCGGAAGAAGAGACCCAGTACTTC.

The chain combines TRBV6-5 with TRBJ1-5; TRBD1 matches at 9 bases. Germline loops: CDR1 MNHEY, CDR2 SVGAGI. This CDR3 has 15 residues. V lost 2 bases and J lost 5; bases outside the gene matches: 4. This CDR3 is CASSYTGGPDQPQHF. CDR3 sequence (DNA): TGTGCCAGCAGTTACACAGGGGGCCCCGATCAGCCCCAGCATTTT.

The chain combines TRBV6-5 with TRBJ1-1, with D perhaps matching TRBD1 (6 bases). Germline-derived CDR1 and CDR2 are MNHEY and SVGAGI. The V and J ends lost 5 bases and 5 bases respectively, with 12 bases between them. The length of the CDR3 is 13 residues. The CDR3 bases are TGTGCCAGCAGTCAAATAAGGGGGACTGAAGCTTTCTTT. This encodes CASSQIRGTEAFF.

CDR3 DNA: TGTGCCAGCAGCTTGGAAGGGGGGAGGGATACGCAGTATTTT. Its protein product is CASSLEGGRDTQYF. The V call is TRBV5-4, the J call TRBJ2-3; the D gene could be TRBD1 or TRBD2 (6 bases each). In germline, CDR1 is SGHNT, CDR2 YYREEE (reference sequence). V lost 0 bases and J lost 6, with 11 bases in between. The length of the CDR3 is 14 residues.

V gene TRBV11-2 combines with J gene TRBJ2-4; either TRBD1 or TRBD2 may supply D (5 bases each). Trimming cost V 1 base and J 10 bases, with 20 bases left between them. Germline CDR1 is SGHAT and CDR2 is FQNNGV. The CDR3 runs 16 residues. CDR3 in DNA: TGTGCCAGCAGCTTAGGAGGGCACGTAGGGGTGGTAATTCAGTACTTC. It specifies CASSLGGHVGVVIQYF.

This clone was seen only a few times. The chain uses TRBV10-3 and TRBJ2-7; D might be TRBD1 or TRBD2, each matching 6 bases. The V end lost 6 bases, the J end lost 3 bases, and 18 bases lay between the germline ends. Germline V gene sequence: CDR1 ENHRY, CDR2 SYGVKD. This CDR3 spans 15 amino acids. CDR3 DNA sequence: TGTGCCATCAGGTCAGGGGACTTGCGTATCTACGAGCAGTACTTC. It specifies CAIRSGDLRIYEQYF.